Presented here are 18 T cell receptor beta chains from one specimen sequenced in a study of STAT5B mutations in CD4+ large granular lymphocyte leukemia. Assay: immunoSEQ multiplex PCR; the TCRdb copy retains only in-frame clones and omits some. The data contain around 20,000 clones, about 71% of them singletons. The sample consisted of CD4+ T cells from blood buffy coats. The receptor set was obtained from a human donor in good health.

This sequence joins TRBV30 and TRBJ2-7; TRBD2 agrees at 7 bases. Per the germline V gene, CDR1 is GTSNPN and CDR2 is SVGIG (reference sequence). There are 16 residues in the CDR3. The trim removed 3 bases at V and 1 base at J, leaving 12 bases unmatched. Here the CDR3 DNA reads TGTGCCTGGAGGACCCTGACTAGCCTTGGGTCCTACGAGCAGTACTTC. Translated: CAWRTLTSLGSYEQYF.

This clone was detected only a few times. This chain joins TRBV28 and TRBJ1-6; no definite D call. Trimming removed 5 bases from V and 0 bases from J, with 5 bases in between. CDR1 is MDHEN and CDR2 is SYDVKM in the germline V gene. The CDR3 extends over 14 amino acids. In DNA, the CDR3 is TGTGCCAGCAGTGGCAGCTCCTATAATTCACCCCTCCACTTT. It yields the protein CASSGSSYNSPLHF.

The chain carries TRBV11-1 and TRBJ1-1; tentative D call: TRBD1 (6 bases). CDR3 length: 13 residues. Germline assignment: CDR1 SGHAT and CDR2 FQDESV (reference sequence). The V gene lost 8 bases and the J gene lost 3 bases, with 13 bases spanning the gap. The chain's CDR3 is CASRVGGHTEAFF. In DNA form, the CDR3 reads TGTGCCAGCCGAGTGGGGGGGCACACTGAAGCTTTCTTT.

This chain links TRBV2 with TRBJ2-3; D unclear. Germline CDR1 is SNHLY and CDR2 is FYNNEI. The CDR3 runs to 13 residues. Trimming took off 3 bases at V and 6 bases at J, with 10 bases between the two ends. CDR3 coding DNA: TGTGCCAGCAGTGATGAAGCGAAGGATACGCAGTATTTT. This gives the protein CASSDEAKDTQYF.

The chain is built from TRBV11-2 and TRBJ2-1, with D perhaps assigned TRBD1 or TRBD2 (5 bases each). V lost 0 bases and J lost 1, with 10 bases in between. Per germline, CDR1 SGHAT and CDR2 FQNNGV. The CDR3 runs to 16 residues. In DNA form, the CDR3 reads TGTGCCAGCAGCTTAGATCCGGGACGGTCCTACAATGAGCAGTTCTTC. Its protein is CASSLDPGRSYNEQFF.

The chain links TRBV5-4 to TRBJ1-1; D is undetermined. Trimming stripped 0 bases from V and 4 bases from J, with 1 base between. The CDR3 runs 11 residues. The V gene's germline CDR1 is SGHNT and CDR2 YYREEE (reference sequence). CDR3 nucleotides: TGTGCCAGCAGCTTGGTCACTGAAGCTTTCTTT. The encoded protein is CASSLVTEAFF.

V usage is TRBV30 and J usage is TRBJ2-7; 7 bases align to TRBD2. Germline-derived CDR1 and CDR2 are GTSNPN and SVGIG (reference sequence). The V gene end was trimmed by 1 base and the J gene end by 10 bases; junction bases not matched to a gene: 7. The CDR3 has 12 amino acids. The CDR3 nucleotides are TGTGCCTGGAGTGGTCTAGCGGTCGGCCAGTACTTC. It specifies CAWSGLAVGQYF.

This clone was seen only once. The chain has TRBV5-1 and TRBJ2-6; D unresolved. The CDR3 is made up of 15 amino acids. V was cut by 4 bases and J by 4 bases, with 12 bases left in between. Per the germline V gene, CDR1 is SGHRS and CDR2 is YFSETQ. The CDR3 region is CASSNVGLGANVLTF. The DNA of the CDR3 is TGCGCCAGCAGCAATGTCGGGTTAGGGGCCAACGTCCTGACTTTC.

The chain couples TRBV2 to TRBJ2-1; 8 bases are shared with TRBD1. Germline V gene sequence: CDR1 SNHLY, CDR2 FYNNEI. Germline trimming cut 5 bases from V and 0 bases from J; bases unmatched to any gene: 3. The length of the CDR3 is 15 residues. CDR3 sequence: CASSKQGVSYNEQFF. The CDR3 DNA reads TGTGCCAGCAGTAAACAGGGGGTCTCCTACAATGAGCAGTTCTTC. The full variable domain, completed using reference TRBV2 and TRBJ2-1, is EPEVTQTPSHQVTQMGQEVILRCVPISNHLYFYWYRQILGQKVEFLVSFYNNEISEKSEIFDDQFSVERPDGSNFTLKIRSTKLEDSAMYFCASSKQGVSYNEQFFGPGTRLTVL.

This clone was detected only a few times. The chain joins TRBV19 to TRBJ1-5; D unresolved. V gave up 1 base and J gave up 3 bases, with 19 bases separating them. The CDR3 totals 18 residues. Looked up from germline, CDR1 is LNHDA and CDR2 is SQIVND (reference sequence). CDR3 bases: TGTGCCAGTAGTATAGCCAGTTGGATCTCGGCGGACAATCAGCCCCAGCATTTT. Its translation: CASSIASWISADNQPQHF.

V usage is TRBV5-4 and J usage is TRBJ1-5; D gene uncertain. Germline V gives CDR1 SGHNT, CDR2 YYREEE (reference sequence). The CDR3 is 15 residues long. V was shortened by 4 bases and J by 1 base, with 12 bases between the two germline ends. The CDR3 coding sequence is TGTGCCAGCAGCCAAGGACGGACGAGCAATCAGCCCCAGCATTTT. It yields the protein CASSQGRTSNQPQHF.

This CDR3 is CASSYYRTGKYEQYF. The CDR3 nucleotides are TGTGCCAGCAGTTACTACCGGACAGGGAAGTACGAGCAGTACTTC. The chain carries TRBV6-5 and TRBJ2-7, with TRBD1 matching over 8 bases. V trimming: 1 base; J trimming: 4 bases; junction bases outside the gene matches: 6. Germline CDR1 MNHEY, CDR2 SVGAGI. CDR3 size: 15 residues.

The chain uses TRBV28 and TRBJ1-4; 8 bases are a match to TRBD1. J was trimmed by 2 bases and V by 8 bases; bases with no gene match: 7. There are 15 residues in the CDR3. Germline CDR1 reads MDHEN; CDR2 reads SYDVKM. The CDR3 loop is CASGAGGVTNEKLFF. The CDR3 DNA reads as TGTGCCAGCGGGGCAGGGGGCGTCACTAATGAAAAACTGTTTTTT.

This clone was found a few times. The chain recombines TRBV28 with TRBJ1-6; no clear D gene. Germline CDR1 is MDHEN and CDR2 is SYDVKM. The CDR3 runs 13 residues. The ends were cut back, 6 bases at V and 9 bases at J, with 12 bases in the middle. The CDR3 loop is CASRGGLGSPLHF. The DNA of the CDR3 is TGTGCCAGCAGAGGCGGGCTTGGTTCACCCCTCCACTTT.

This chain uses TRBV19 with TRBJ2-1; 7 nucleotides agree with TRBD2. The V gene's germline CDR1 is LNHDA and CDR2 SQIVND (reference sequence). V was pared by 7 bases and J by 0 bases, with 6 bases of the junction left unmatched. This CDR3 contains 15 residues. For the CDR3, the DNA is TGTGCCAGTACGAAGGGCGGGAGCTCCTACAATGAGCAGTTCTTC. It yields the protein CASTKGGSSYNEQFF.

The rearrangement links TRBV5-1 to TRBJ1-3, with TRBD1 as a possible D gene (6 bases). This CDR3 contains 16 residues. CDR1 is SGHRS, CDR2 YFSETQ, per germline. Trimming removed 0 bases at V and 4 bases at J, with 14 bases between. The CDR3 loop reads CASSLEGGVSGNTIYF. The CDR3, as DNA: TGCGCCAGCAGCTTGGAGGGGGGTGTCTCAGGAAACACCATATATTTT.

V and J are TRBV12-2 and TRBJ2-5; TRBD2, the table's D call, was not compared with the DNA. TRBV12-2 is a pseudogene locus. This CDR3 is 16 amino acids long. CDR3 protein: CASRFEGRGLKETQYF. In DNA form, the CDR3 reads TGTGCAAGTCGCTTTGAAGGGAGAGGCTTGAAAGAGACCCAGTACTTC.

V usage is TRBV2 and J usage is TRBJ2-3, with 8 positions matching TRBD2. J was trimmed by 3 bases and V by 0 bases; bases with no gene match: 5. Germline V gives CDR1 SNHLY, CDR2 FYNNEI. The CDR3 is made up of 16 amino acids. Here the CDR3 DNA reads TGTGCCAGCAGTGAAGCTTTAGCGGGATCGACAGATACGCAGTATTTT. It yields the protein CASSEALAGSTDTQYF.